Sequencing of this T cell receptor beta chain was carried out in a study of beta chain features in type 1 diabetes. Whole-study results and caveats: More deletions and fewer insertions at VDJ junctions were seen in type 1 diabetes patients. Still unanswered here is whether HLA type influences TCRB rearrangement. All four CD4+ subsets of Type 1 diabetes patients contained TCRB CDR3s that were moderately but significantly shorter.

Each of the CD4+ naive, central memory, regulatory and stem cell-like memory populations was sorted via CD45RO/CCR7/CD25/CD127/CD95/CD27. In its sample, this clone was seen a few times. No antigen is known for it. This CDR3 is built from 15 residues. Germline CDR1 reads KGHSH; CDR2 reads LQKENI. J gave up 3 bases and V 10 bases, and 13 bases lay outside the gene matches. Sequencing targeted expressed TCRB transcripts, as all isolated RNA had been reverse transcribed. Repertoires were generated with immunoSEQ multiplex PCR, while TCRdb's copy carries only in-frame clones and drops some. The repertoire holds around 150,000 clones, with around 8% as singletons.

This chain uses TRBV18 with TRBJ2-3; 7 positions match TRBD2. This clonotype was sampled from a woman aged 18-35 years with type 1 diabetes. Sequenced input: central memory CD4+ T cells from blood. Written as DNA, the CDR3 is TGTGCCACCATAAGAGGACTAGAGGAGACAGATACGCAGTATTTT. Amino acid sequence: CATIRGLEETDTQYF.